A selection of T cell receptor beta chains follows, all from one sample in a study of cytomegalovirus exposure and HLA in healthy donors. Repertoires were generated with immunoSEQ multiplex PCR, while TCRdb's copy carries only in-frame clones and drops some. Of about 140,000 clones listed, 66% are singletons. The sample was PBMCs. All receptors derive from a woman aged 60-70 years in good health and CMV-seronegative. Each CDR3 is given with its conserved first and last residue. The order of the fields is D gene, J gene, V gene, clone size, CDR3 protein, CDR3 DNA. The D gene is left open where the match is weak. Where a row states a size, it is once, few, many or the class of an expanded clone; other rows omit it.

D gene: TRBD2
J gene: TRBJ2-5
V gene: TRBV7-2
clone size: NA
CDR3 protein: CASSLGGLAGAGETQYF
CDR3 DNA: TGTGCCAGCAGCTTAGGAGGACTAGCGGGAGCCGGGGAGACCCAGTACTTC

D gene: TRBD1
J gene: TRBJ2-1
V gene: TRBV7-2
clone size: NA
CDR3 protein: CASSPGGSYNEQFF
CDR3 DNA: TGTGCCAGCAGCCCAGGGGGCTCCTACAATGAGCAGTTCTTC

D gene: NA
J gene: TRBJ2-3
V gene: TRBV7-8
clone size: NA
CDR3 protein: CASSPLRVLTGSHTQYF
CDR3 DNA: TGTGCCAGCAGCCCCCTACGAGTGTTGACAGGCAGTCATACGCAGTATTTT

D gene: TRBD1
J gene: TRBJ1-5
V gene: TRBV19
clone size: few
CDR3 protein: CASSVTGDNQPQHF
CDR3 DNA: TGTGCCAGTAGTGTGACAGGGGACAATCAGCCCCAGCATTTT

D gene: TRBD1
J gene: TRBJ1-2
V gene: TRBV5-6
clone size: NA
CDR3 protein: CASSPQSRGHTF
CDR3 DNA: TGTGCCAGCAGCCCGCAGAGCAGGGGGCACACCTTC

D gene: NA
J gene: TRBJ1-2
V gene: TRBV19
clone size: NA
CDR3 protein: CASMNRAQYGYTF
CDR3 DNA: TGTGCCAGTATGAACAGGGCCCAATATGGCTACACCTTC

D gene: TRBD1
J gene: TRBJ1-2
V gene: TRBV29-1
clone size: NA
CDR3 protein: CSADRGYGYTF
CDR3 DNA: TGCAGCGCTGACAGGGGCTATGGCTACACCTTC

D gene: NA
J gene: TRBJ2-3
V gene: TRBV29-1
clone size: once
CDR3 protein: CSAWDSGSLTDTQYF
CDR3 DNA: TGCAGCGCATGGGACTCCGGGAGCCTCACAGATACGCAGTATTTT

D gene: NA
J gene: TRBJ1-3
V gene: TRBV6-1
clone size: NA
CDR3 protein: CASSDWRGNTIYF
CDR3 DNA: TGTGCCAGCAGTGACTGGCGGGGAAACACCATATATTTT

D gene: NA
J gene: TRBJ2-1
V gene: TRBV9
clone size: few
CDR3 protein: CASSTSTDYNEQFF
CDR3 DNA: TGTGCCAGCAGCACGTCGACAGATTACAATGAGCAGTTCTTC

D gene: NA
J gene: TRBJ2-7
V gene: TRBV22-1
clone size: NA
CDR3 protein: CPGSAQHSYEQYF
CDR3 DNA: TGTCCTGGGAGCGCACAACACTCCTACGAGCAGTACTTC

D gene: NA
J gene: TRBJ2-5
V gene: TRBV10-3
clone size: NA
CDR3 protein: CAIRSGWGEETQYF
CDR3 DNA: TGTGCCATCAGAAGTGGGTGGGGCGAAGAGACCCAGTACTTC

D gene: TRBD2
J gene: TRBJ2-3
V gene: TRBV6-1
clone size: NA
CDR3 protein: CASSEDPTSGRVSTDTQYF
CDR3 DNA: TGTGCCAGCAGTGAAGACCCGACTAGCGGACGAGTTAGCACAGATACGCAGTATTTT

D gene: TRBD2
J gene: TRBJ2-3
V gene: TRBV4-2
clone size: NA
CDR3 protein: CASSQATSGADTQYF
CDR3 DNA: TGTGCCAGCAGCCAGGCAACTAGCGGAGCAGATACGCAGTATTTT

D gene: NA
J gene: TRBJ2-5
V gene: TRBV27
clone size: NA
CDR3 protein: CASSFGGTQETQYF
CDR3 DNA: TGTGCCAGCAGTTTTGGCGGGACCCAAGAGACCCAGTACTTC

D gene: NA
J gene: TRBJ1-3
V gene: TRBV16
clone size: NA
CDR3 protein: CASSQSGTPVGTGNTIYF
CDR3 DNA: TGTGCCAGCAGCCAATCCGGGACACCCGTTGGAACTGGAAACACCATATATTTT

D gene: TRBD1
J gene: TRBJ1-5
V gene: TRBV6-6
clone size: NA
CDR3 protein: CASSPHRGSGNQPQHF
CDR3 DNA: TGTGCCAGCAGTCCTCACAGGGGTTCGGGCAATCAGCCCCAGCATTTT

D gene: NA
J gene: TRBJ2-1
V gene: TRBV27
clone size: few
CDR3 protein: CASSFSLNEQFF
CDR3 DNA: TGTGCCAGCAGTTTCAGTTTGAATGAGCAGTTCTTC

D gene: NA
J gene: TRBJ1-6
V gene: TRBV6-1
clone size: few
CDR3 protein: CASSGSSPLGSPLHF
CDR3 DNA: TGTGCCAGCAGTGGTAGCTCACCCCTTGGTTCACCCCTCCACTTT

D gene: NA
J gene: TRBJ2-2
V gene: TRBV5-1
clone size: NA
CDR3 protein: CASSFVAVETGELFF
CDR3 DNA: TGCGCCAGCAGCTTCGTAGCAGTTGAGACCGGGGAGCTGTTTTTT

D gene: NA
J gene: TRBJ1-5
V gene: TRBV19
clone size: few
CDR3 protein: CASSNRRGDNQPQHF
CDR3 DNA: TGTGCCAGTAGTAATCGTCGGGGGGACAATCAGCCCCAGCATTTT

D gene: NA
J gene: TRBJ1-1
V gene: TRBV2
clone size: NA
CDR3 protein: CASSESPQTGINTEAFF
CDR3 DNA: TGTGCCAGCAGTGAATCCCCTCAGACAGGTATAAACACTGAAGCTTTCTTT

D gene: NA
J gene: TRBJ2-1
V gene: TRBV2
clone size: NA
CDR3 protein: CASTVYNEQFF
CDR3 DNA: TGTGCCAGCACAGTTTACAATGAGCAGTTCTTC